This T cell receptor (beta chain) was captured in a study of CD8 T cells in ankylosing spondylitis. Study-wide results and caveats: Relatively rare in peripheral blood, disease-linked clones were also CD8+. Characteristic of ankylosing spondylitis blood, it appeared, was a TCR beta motif comprising several highly homologous variants.

Points on this clonotype: Its specificity is unknown.

CDR3 size: 14 residues. J gave up 4 bases and V 6 bases, and 8 bases lay outside the gene matches. One entry per CDR3 protein results from TCRdb running MiXCR on the 5' RACE reads. The top ten hold about 1% of the sample, which has 300,000 to 400,000 distinct CDR3 sequences, roughly 15% seen once. Sequenced input: blood, either unsorted or a sorted T cell fraction (not recorded which). The chain has TRBV12-3 or TRBV12-4 and TRBJ2-7; the match to TRBD1 covers 8 bases. This TCR was sampled from a male donor with ankylosing spondylitis or in good health (not recorded which). In DNA, the CDR3 is TGTGCCAGCAGCGTTGGACAGGGCCTATACGAGCAGTACTTC. It encodes CASSVGQGLYEQYF.